The source of this T cell receptor (beta chain) is a study of T-cell reconstitution after alpha-beta-depleted transplantation in children. The CDR3 is made up of 16 amino acids. Germline V gene sequence: CDR1 DFQATT, CDR2 SNEGSKA (reference sequence). Comments on this clonotype: A single base separates this from a much larger clone, so it may be a read error.

TCRbeta library construction was performed incorporating unique molecular identifiers. TCRdb ran MiXCR on the PCR reads and lists one entry per CDR3 protein. The table shows 250,000 to 300,000 distinct CDR3 sequences, with roughly a tenth occurring only once. The J gene is TRBJ1-4, the V gene TRBV20-1, with D possibly matching TRBD1 (6 bases). This sequence was found in a boy under three years old with acute myeloid leukemia, due to receive a stem cell transplant. This specimen was PBMCs, taken before TCRalphabeta/CD19-depleted stem cell transplant. The CDR3 here is CCARDPELGTPEKLFF. The CDR3 DNA sequence: TGCTGTGCTAGAGACCCCGAGTTGGGGACACCGGAAAAACTGTTTTTT.